The following is a T cell receptor (beta chain) sequence with its context. The data originate from a study of technical replicates of blood from a few donors. V gave up 1 base and J gave up 3 bases, with 7 bases separating them. Looked up from germline, CDR1 is LNHDA and CDR2 is SQIVND (reference sequence). This CDR3 is built from 13 residues. Some clones are missing from TCRdb's copy, which holds only in-frame ones; the method was immunoSEQ multiplex PCR. The data contain about 99,000 clones, 95% of them seen just once; the ten biggest clones take up about 0.19%. The sequence came from a human donor in good health. Sequencing was performed on T cells isolated from PBMCs. V usage is TRBV19 and J usage is TRBJ2-7; D is possibly TRBD1 (5 bases). CDR3 amino acids: CASSIGQGYEQYF. DNA of the CDR3: TGTGCCAGTAGTATAGGTCAGGGCTACGAGCAGTACTTC.